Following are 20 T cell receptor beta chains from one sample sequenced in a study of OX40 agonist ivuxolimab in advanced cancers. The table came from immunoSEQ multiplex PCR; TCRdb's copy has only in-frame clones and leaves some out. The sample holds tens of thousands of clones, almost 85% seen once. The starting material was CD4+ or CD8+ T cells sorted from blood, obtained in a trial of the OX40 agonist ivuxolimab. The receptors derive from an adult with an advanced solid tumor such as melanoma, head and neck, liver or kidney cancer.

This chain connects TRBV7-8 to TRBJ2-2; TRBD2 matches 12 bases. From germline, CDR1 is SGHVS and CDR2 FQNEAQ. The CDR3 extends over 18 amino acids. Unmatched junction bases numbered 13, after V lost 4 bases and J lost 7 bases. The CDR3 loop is CASSSSLPSGGASGELFF. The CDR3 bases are TGTGCCAGCAGCTCGAGCCTGCCTAGCGGGGGGGCTAGCGGGGAGCTGTTTTTT.

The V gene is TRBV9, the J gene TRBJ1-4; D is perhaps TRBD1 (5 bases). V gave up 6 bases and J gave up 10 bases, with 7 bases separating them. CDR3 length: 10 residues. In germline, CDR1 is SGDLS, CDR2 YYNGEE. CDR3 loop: CASIGGKLFF. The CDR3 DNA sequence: TGTGCCAGCATCGGGGGAAAACTGTTTTTT. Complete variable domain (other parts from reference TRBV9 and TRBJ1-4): DSGVTQTPKHLITATGQRVTLRCSPRSGDLSVYWYQQSLDQGLQFLIQYYNGEERAKGNILERFSAQQFPDLHSELNLSSLELGDSALYFCASIGGKLFFGSGTQLSVL.

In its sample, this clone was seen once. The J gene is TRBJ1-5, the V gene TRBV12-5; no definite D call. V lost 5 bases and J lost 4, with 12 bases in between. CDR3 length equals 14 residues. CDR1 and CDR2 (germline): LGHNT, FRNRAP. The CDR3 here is CASGPGEGNQPQHF. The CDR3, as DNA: TGTGCTAGTGGTCCCGGTGAGGGTAATCAGCCCCAGCATTTT.

The CDR3 DNA sequence: TGTGCCAGCAACGCAGGGACGCGGAGGGGCGAGCAGTACTTC. Its protein product is CASNAGTRRGEQYF. The V call is TRBV6-6, the J call TRBJ2-7; possible D gene TRBD2, 6 bases. The CDR3 totals 14 residues. Germline assignment: CDR1 MNHNY and CDR2 SVGAGI (reference sequence). V was trimmed by 7 bases and J by 6 bases, leaving 19 bases between them.

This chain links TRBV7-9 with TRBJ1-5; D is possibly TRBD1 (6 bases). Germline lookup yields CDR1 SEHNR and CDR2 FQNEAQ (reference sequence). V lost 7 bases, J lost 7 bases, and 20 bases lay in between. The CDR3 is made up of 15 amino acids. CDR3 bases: TGTGCCAGCACTGTAGGGGGGCCACAAAGCCAGCCCCAGCATTTT. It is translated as CASTVGGPQSQPQHF.

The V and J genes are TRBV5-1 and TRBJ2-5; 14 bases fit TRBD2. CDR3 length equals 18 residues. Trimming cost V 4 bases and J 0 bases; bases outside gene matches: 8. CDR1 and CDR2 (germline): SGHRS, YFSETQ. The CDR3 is CASSPSGTSGRNQETQYF. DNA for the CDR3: TGCGCCAGCAGCCCTTCCGGGACTAGCGGGAGAAACCAAGAGACCCAGTACTTC. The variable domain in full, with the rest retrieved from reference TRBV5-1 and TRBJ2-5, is KAGVTQTPRYLIKTRGQQVTLSCSPISGHRSVSWYQQTPGQGLQFLFEYFSETQRNKGNFPGRFSGRQFSNSRSEMNVSTLELGDSALYLCASSPSGTSGRNQETQYFGPGTRLLVL.

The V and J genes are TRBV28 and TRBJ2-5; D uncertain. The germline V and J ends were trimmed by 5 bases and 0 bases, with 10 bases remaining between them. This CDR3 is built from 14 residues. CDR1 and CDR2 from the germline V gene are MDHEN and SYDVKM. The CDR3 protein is CASSPLGNQETQYF. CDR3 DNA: TGTGCCAGCAGTCCCCTGGGAAACCAAGAGACCCAGTACTTC.

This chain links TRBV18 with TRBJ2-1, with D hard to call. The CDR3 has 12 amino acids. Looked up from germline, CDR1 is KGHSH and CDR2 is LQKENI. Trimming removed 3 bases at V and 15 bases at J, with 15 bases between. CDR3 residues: CASSPGIGLWFF. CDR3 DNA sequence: TGTGCCAGCTCACCCGGCATAGGGCTGTGGTTCTTC.

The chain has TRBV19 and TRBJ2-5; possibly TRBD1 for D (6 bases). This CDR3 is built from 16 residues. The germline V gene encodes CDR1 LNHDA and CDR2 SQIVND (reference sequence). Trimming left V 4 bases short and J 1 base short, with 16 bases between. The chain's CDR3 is CASSTETGAIQETQYF. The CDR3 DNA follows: TGTGCCAGTAGTACCGAGACAGGCGCAATCCAAGAGACCCAGTACTTC.

This chain's CDR3 is CASSDTPTVPSYGYTF. The CDR3 nucleotides are TGTGCCAGCAGCGACACCCCGACAGTCCCAAGCTATGGCTACACCTTC. The V and J genes are TRBV28 and TRBJ1-2; D perhaps matches TRBD1 (5 bases). Germline CDR1 and CDR2: MDHEN and SYDVKM. The CDR3 is made up of 16 amino acids. The V and J ends lost 6 bases and 4 bases respectively, with 21 bases between them.

As DNA, the CDR3 is TGCAGCGTTGTTAAGGGTAACACTGAAGCTTTCTTT. Protein product: CSVVKGNTEAFF. The chain carries TRBV29-1 and TRBJ1-1; D not resolved. Germline V gene data show CDR1 as SQVTM and CDR2 as ANQGSEA. The CDR3 consists of 12 residues. Trimming took off 4 bases at V and 2 bases at J, with 8 bases between the two ends.

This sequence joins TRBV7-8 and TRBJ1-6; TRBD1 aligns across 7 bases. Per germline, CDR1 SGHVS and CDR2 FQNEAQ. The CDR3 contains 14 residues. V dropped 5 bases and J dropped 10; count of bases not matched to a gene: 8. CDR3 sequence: CASSQPTGPSPLHF. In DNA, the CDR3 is TGTGCCAGCAGCCAACCGACAGGGCCCTCACCCCTCCACTTT.

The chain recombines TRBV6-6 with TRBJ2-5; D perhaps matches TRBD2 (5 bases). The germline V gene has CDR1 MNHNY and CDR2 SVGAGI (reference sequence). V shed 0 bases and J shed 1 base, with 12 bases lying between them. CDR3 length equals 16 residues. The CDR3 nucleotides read TGTGCCAGCAGTTACTCGCAGCTAGCAGCCCAAGAGACCCAGTACTTC. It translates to CASSYSQLAAQETQYF.

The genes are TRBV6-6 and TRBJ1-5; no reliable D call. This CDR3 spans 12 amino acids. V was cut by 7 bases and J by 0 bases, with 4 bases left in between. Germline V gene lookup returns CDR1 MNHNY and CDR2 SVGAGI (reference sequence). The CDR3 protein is CASKTSNQPQHF. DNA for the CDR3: TGTGCCAGCAAAACTAGCAATCAGCCCCAGCATTTT.

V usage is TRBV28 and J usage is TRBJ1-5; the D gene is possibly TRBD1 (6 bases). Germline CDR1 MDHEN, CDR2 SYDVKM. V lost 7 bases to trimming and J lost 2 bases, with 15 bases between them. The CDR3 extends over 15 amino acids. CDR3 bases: TGTGCCAGCATTCAGACAGGTGAAGGCAATCAGCCCCAGCATTTT. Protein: CASIQTGEGNQPQHF.

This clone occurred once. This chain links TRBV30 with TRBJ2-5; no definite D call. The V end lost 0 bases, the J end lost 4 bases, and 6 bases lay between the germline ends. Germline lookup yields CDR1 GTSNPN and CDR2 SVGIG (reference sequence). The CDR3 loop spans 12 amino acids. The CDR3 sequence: CAWSVTGETQYF. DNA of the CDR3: TGTGCCTGGAGTGTAACTGGAGAGACCCAGTACTTC.

The CDR3 spells CASSLPGASTDTQYF. CDR3 coding DNA: TGTGCCAGCAGCTTACCGGGGGCTAGCACAGATACGCAGTATTTT. The chain recombines TRBV5-6 with TRBJ2-3, with D tentatively TRBD1 or TRBD2 (6 bases each). Germline values: CDR1 SGHDT, CDR2 YYEEEE. Trimming pared 2 bases from V and 0 bases from J, leaving 10 bases between. This CDR3 has 15 residues.

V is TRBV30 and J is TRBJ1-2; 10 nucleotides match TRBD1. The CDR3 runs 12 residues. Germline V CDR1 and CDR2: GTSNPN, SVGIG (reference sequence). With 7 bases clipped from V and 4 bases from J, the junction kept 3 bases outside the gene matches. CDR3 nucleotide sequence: TGTGCCTTCGGGACAGGGGCCTATGGCTACACCTTC. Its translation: CAFGTGAYGYTF.

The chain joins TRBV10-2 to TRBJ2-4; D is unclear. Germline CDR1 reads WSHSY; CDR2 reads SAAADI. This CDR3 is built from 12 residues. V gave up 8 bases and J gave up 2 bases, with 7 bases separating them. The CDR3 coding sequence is TGCGCCAGCCGGGCCCCCAAAAACATTCAGTACTTC. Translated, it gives CASRAPKNIQYF.

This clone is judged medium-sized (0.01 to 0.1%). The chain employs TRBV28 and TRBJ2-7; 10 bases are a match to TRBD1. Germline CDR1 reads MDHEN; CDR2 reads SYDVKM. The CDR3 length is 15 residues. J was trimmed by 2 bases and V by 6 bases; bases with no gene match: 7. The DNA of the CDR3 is TGTGCCAGCAGCTTCCGGGACAGGGGAGCCTACGAGCAGTACTTC. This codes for CASSFRDRGAYEQYF.